This T cell receptor (beta chain) was captured by sequencing in a study of CD8+ T cells in alopecia areata. Sequencing relied on a cDNA template that was reverse transcribed from extracted RNA. Clones were read by immunoSEQ multiplex PCR, and TCRdb kept only the in-frame ones, dropping some. This table holds 150,000 to 200,000 clones, nearly 60% found once. This sample's treatment: oral pan-JAK inhibitor, 5-10 mg twice daily. Germline V gives CDR1 GTSNPN, CDR2 SVGIG (reference sequence). This CDR3 region has 15 residues. The trim removed 1 base at V and 1 base at J, leaving 6 bases unmatched. Notes on the study in general: The study found higher clonality in lesional than normal scalp, especially in alopecia totalis/universalis.

Only one count was recorded for this clone. What it recognizes is unknown. This receptor was identified in a human donor with alopecia areata. This rearrangement joins TRBV30 to TRBJ2-5, with 7 bases aligning to TRBD1. The sample consisted of CD4+ T cells sorted from blood, taken at week 24, from a patient treated with tofacitinib. The CDR3 protein is CAWSAQGPLQETQYF. The CDR3 nucleotides are TGTGCCTGGAGTGCACAGGGGCCCCTCCAAGAGACCCAGTACTTC.